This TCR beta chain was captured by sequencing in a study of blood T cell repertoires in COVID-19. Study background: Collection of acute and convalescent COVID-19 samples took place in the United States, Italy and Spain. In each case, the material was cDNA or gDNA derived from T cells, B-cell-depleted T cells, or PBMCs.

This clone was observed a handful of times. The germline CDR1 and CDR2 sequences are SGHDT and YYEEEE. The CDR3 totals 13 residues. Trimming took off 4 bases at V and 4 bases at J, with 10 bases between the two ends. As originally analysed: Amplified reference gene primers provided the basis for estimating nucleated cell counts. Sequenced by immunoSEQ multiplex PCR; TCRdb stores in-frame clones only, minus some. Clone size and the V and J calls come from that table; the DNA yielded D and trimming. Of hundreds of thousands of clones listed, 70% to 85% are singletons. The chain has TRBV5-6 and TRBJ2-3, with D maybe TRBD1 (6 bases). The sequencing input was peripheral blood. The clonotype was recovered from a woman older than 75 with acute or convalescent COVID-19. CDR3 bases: TGTGCCAGCAGCCTCAGGGGTTCAGATACGCAGTATTTT. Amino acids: CASSLRGSDTQYF.